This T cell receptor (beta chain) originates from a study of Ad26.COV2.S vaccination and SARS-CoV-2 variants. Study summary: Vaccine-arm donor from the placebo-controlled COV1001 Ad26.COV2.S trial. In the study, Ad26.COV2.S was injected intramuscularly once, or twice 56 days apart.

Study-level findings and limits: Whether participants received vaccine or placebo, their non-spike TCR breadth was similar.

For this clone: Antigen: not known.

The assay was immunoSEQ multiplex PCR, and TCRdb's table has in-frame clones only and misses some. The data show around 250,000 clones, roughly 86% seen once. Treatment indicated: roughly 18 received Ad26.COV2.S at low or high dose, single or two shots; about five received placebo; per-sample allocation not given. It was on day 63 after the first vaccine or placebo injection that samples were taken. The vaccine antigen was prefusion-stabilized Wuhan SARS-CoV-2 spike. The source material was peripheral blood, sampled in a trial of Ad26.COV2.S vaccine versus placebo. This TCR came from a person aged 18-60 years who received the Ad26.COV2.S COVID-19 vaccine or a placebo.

CDR3 sequence: CASSPQTGSGQPQHF. The CDR3 DNA follows: TGTGCCAGTAGTCCCCAGACAGGGTCCGGTCAGCCCCAGCATTTT. The chain combines TRBV19 with TRBJ1-5; 7 bases are a match to TRBD1. Germline CDR1 reads LNHDA; CDR2 reads SQIVND (reference sequence). CDR3 size: 15 residues. The V gene end was trimmed by 5 bases and the J gene end by 6 bases; junction bases not matched to a gene: 10.